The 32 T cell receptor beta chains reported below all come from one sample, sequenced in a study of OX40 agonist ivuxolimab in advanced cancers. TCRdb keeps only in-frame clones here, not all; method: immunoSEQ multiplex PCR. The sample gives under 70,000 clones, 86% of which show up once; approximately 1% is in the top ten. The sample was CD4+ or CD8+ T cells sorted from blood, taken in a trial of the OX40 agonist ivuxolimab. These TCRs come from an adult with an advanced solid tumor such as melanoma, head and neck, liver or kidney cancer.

CDR3 in amino acids: CATSGTSGTNEQYF. The CDR3 DNA reads as TGTGCCACGTCAGGGACTAGCGGGACAAACGAGCAGTACTTC. The rearrangement joins TRBV28 to TRBJ2-7; 13 positions agree with TRBD2. The germline CDR1 and CDR2 sequences are MDHEN and SYDVKM. The CDR3 consists of 14 residues. The ends lost 10 bases at V and 5 bases at J; junction bases unmatched: 8.

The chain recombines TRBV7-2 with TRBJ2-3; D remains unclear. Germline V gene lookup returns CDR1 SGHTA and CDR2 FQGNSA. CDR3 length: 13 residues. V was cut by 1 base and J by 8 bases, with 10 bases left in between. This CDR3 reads CASSLEVTPTQYF. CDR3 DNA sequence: TGTGCCAGCAGCTTAGAGGTCACCCCTACGCAGTATTTT.

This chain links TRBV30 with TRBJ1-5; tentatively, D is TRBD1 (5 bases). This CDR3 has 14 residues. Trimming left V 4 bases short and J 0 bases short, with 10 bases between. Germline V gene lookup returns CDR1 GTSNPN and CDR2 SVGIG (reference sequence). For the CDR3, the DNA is TGTGCCTGGAACTCGGACACTAGCAATCAGCCCCAGCATTTT. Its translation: CAWNSDTSNQPQHF.

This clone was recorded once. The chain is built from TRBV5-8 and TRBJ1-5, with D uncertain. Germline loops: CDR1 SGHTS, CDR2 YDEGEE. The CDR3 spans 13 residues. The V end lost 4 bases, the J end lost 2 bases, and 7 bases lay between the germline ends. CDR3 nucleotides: TGTGCCAGCAGCGGAAGGGGCAATCAGCCCCAGCATTTT. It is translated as CASSGRGNQPQHF.

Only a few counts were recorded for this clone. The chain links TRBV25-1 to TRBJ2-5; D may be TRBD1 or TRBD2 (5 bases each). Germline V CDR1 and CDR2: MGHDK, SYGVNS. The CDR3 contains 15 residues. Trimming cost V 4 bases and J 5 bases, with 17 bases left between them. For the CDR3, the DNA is TGTGCCAGCAGTGCCATAGGGTGGGGGACGGAGACCCAGTACTTC. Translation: CASSAIGWGTETQYF.

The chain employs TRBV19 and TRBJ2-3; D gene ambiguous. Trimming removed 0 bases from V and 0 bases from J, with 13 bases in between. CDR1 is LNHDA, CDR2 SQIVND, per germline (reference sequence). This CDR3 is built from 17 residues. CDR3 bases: TGTGCCAGTAGTATAGATACTGGCGTGGGTAGCACAGATACGCAGTATTTT. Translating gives CASSIDTGVGSTDTQYF.

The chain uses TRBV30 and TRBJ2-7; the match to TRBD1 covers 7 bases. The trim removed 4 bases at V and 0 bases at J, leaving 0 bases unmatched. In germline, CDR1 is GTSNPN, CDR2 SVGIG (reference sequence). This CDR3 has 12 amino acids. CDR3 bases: TGTGCCTGGACAGGGGGCTCCTACGAGCAGTACTTC. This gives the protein CAWTGGSYEQYF.

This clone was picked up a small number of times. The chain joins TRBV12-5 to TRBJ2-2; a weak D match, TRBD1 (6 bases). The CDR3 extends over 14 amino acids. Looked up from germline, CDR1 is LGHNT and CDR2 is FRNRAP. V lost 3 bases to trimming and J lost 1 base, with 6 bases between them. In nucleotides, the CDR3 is TGTGCTAGTGGTTTACAGGGGAACACCGGGGAGCTGTTTTTT. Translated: CASGLQGNTGELFF.

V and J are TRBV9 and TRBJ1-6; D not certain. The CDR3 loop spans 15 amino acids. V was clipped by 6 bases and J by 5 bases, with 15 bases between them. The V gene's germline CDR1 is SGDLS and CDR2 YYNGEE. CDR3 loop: CASTLGGPDNSPLHF. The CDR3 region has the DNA TGTGCCAGCACCCTCGGCGGGCCGGATAATTCACCCCTCCACTTT.

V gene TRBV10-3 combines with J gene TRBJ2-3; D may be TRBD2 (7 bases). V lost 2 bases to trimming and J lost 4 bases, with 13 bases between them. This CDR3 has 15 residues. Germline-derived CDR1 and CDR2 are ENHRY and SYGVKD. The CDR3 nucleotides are TGTGCCATCAGTGAGAGTGGGGGGGGCGCAGATACGCAGTATTTT. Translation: CAISESGGGADTQYF.

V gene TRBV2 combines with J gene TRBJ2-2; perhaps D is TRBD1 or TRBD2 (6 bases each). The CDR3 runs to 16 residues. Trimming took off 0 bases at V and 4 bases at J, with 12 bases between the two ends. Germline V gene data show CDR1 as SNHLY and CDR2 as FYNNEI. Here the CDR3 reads CASSEAGGAGTGELFF. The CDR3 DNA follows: TGTGCCAGCAGTGAAGCCGGGGGCGCGGGCACCGGGGAGCTGTTTTTT.

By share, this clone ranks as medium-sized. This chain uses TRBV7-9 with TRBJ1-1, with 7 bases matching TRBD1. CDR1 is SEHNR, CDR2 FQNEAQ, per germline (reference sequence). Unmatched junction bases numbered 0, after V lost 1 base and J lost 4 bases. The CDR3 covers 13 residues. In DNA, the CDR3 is TGTGCCAGCAGCTTAGGACAGGGCACTGAAGCTTTCTTT. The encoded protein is CASSLGQGTEAFF.

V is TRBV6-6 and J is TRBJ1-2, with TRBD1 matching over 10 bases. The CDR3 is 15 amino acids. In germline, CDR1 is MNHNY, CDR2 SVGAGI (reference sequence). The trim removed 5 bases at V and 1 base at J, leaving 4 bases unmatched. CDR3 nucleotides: TGTGCCAGCAGTGCCGGGACAGGGGTTAACTATGGCTACACCTTC. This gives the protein CASSAGTGVNYGYTF.

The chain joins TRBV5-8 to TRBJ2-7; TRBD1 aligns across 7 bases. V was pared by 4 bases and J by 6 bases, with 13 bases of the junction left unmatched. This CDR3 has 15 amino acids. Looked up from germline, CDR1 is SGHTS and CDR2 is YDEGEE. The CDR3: CASSQQLTGVGEQYF. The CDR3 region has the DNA TGTGCCAGCAGCCAACAACTCACAGGGGTAGGCGAGCAGTACTTC. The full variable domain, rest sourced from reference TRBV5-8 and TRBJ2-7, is EAGVTQSPTHLIKTRGQQATLRCSPISGHTSVYWYQQALGLGLQFLLWYDEGEERNRGNFPPRFSGRQFPNYSSELNVNALELEDSALYLCASSQQLTGVGEQYFGPGTRLTVT.

Here the CDR3 reads CASSLSSRSSYNEQFF. CDR3 coding DNA: TGTGCCAGCAGCTTAAGCAGTCGTAGCTCCTACAATGAGCAGTTCTTC. The chain links TRBV7-2 to TRBJ2-1; D is uncertain. From germline, CDR1 is SGHTA and CDR2 FQGNSA. Between the trimmed V and J ends, which lost 2 bases and 0 bases, there was a span of 11 bases. The CDR3 totals 16 residues.

In nucleotides, the CDR3 is TGCAGCGTTAAAGGGAAGCGGGGTGGTCAGTTAAGCGGTACCCAGTACTTC. Translated, it gives CSVKGKRGGQLSGTQYF. The rearrangement joins TRBV29-1 to TRBJ2-5, with 7 bases identical to TRBD2. This CDR3 spans 17 amino acids. The junction had 23 bases not matched to a gene; V was cut back by 5 bases and J by 8 bases. Germline-derived CDR1 and CDR2 are SQVTM and ANQGSEA.

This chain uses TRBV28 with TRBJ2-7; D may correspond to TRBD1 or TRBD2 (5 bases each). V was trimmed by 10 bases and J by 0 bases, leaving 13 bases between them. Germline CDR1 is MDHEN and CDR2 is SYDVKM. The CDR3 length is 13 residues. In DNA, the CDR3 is TGTGCCATAACCGGGGCAAGCTCCTACGAGCAGTACTTC. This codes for CAITGASSYEQYF.

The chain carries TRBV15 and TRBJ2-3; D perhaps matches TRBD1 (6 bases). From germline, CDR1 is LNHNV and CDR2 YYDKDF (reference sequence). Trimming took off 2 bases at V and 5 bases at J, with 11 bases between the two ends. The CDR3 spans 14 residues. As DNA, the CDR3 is TGTGCCACCAGCAGATCGTGGACAGAAGATACGCAGTATTTT. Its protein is CATSRSWTEDTQYF.

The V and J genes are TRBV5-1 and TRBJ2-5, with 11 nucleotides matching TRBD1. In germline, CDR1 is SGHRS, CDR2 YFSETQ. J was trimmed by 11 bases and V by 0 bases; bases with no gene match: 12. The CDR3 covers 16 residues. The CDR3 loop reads CASSLDSGQGAHEQYF. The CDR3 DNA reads TGCGCCAGCAGCTTGGATTCCGGACAGGGGGCACATGAGCAGTACTTC.

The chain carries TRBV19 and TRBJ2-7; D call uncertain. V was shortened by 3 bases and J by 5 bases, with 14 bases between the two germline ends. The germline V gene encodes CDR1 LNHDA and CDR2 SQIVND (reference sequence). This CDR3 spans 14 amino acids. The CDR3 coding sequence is TGTGCCAGTAGTATTAGGTTTGGTTCAGACGAGCAGTACTTC. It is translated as CASSIRFGSDEQYF.

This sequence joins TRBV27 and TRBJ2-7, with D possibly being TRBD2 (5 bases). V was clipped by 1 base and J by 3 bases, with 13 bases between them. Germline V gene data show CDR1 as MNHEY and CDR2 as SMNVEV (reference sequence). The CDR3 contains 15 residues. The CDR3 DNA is TGTGCCAGCAGTTTATTTCCCCGGGGAAACTACGAGCAGTACTTC. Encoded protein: CASSLFPRGNYEQYF.

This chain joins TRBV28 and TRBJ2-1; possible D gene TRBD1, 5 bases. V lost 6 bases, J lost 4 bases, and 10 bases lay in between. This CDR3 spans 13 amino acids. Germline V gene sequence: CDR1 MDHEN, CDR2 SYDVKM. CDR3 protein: CASSAGYYNEQFF. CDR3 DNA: TGTGCCAGCAGCGCAGGGTATTACAATGAGCAGTTCTTC.

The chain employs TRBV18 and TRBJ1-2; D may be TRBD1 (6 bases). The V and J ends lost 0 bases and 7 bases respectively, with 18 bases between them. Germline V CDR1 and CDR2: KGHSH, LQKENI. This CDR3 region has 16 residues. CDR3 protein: CASSPPGKTGLSGYTF. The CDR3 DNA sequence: TGTGCCAGCTCACCACCCGGGAAAACAGGGCTGTCTGGCTACACCTTC. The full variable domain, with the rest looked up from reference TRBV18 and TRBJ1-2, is NAGVMQNPRHLVRRRGQEARLRCSPMKGHSHVYWYRQLPEEGLKFMVYLQKENIIDESGMPKERFSAEFPKEGPSILRIQQVVRGDSAAYFCASSPPGKTGLSGYTFGSGTRLTVV.

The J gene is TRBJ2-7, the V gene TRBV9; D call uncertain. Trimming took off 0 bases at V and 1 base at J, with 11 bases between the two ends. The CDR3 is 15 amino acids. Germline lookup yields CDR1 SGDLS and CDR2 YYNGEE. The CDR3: CASSVDGVSSYEQYF. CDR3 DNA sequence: TGTGCCAGCAGCGTAGATGGGGTCTCATCCTACGAGCAGTACTTC.

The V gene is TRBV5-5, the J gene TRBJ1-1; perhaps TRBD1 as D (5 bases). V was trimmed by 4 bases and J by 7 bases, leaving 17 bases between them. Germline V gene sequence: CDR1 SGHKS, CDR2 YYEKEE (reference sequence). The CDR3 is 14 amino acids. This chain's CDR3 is CASSPWEGGGEAFF. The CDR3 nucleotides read TGTGCCAGCAGCCCCTGGGAGGGTGGGGGTGAAGCTTTCTTT.

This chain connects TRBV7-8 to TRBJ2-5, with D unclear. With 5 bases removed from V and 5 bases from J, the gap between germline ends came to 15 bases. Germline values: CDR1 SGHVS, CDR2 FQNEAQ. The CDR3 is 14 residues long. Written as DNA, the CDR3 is TGTGCCAGCAGCCAACTGGTTTTGGCGGAGACCCAGTACTTC. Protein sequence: CASSQLVLAETQYF.

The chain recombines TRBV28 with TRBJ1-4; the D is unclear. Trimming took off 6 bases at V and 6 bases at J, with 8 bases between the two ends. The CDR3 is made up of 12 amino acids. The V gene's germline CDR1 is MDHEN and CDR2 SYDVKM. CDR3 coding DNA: TGTGCCAGCAGCGGCGGGGATGAAAAACTGTTTTTT. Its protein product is CASSGGDEKLFF.

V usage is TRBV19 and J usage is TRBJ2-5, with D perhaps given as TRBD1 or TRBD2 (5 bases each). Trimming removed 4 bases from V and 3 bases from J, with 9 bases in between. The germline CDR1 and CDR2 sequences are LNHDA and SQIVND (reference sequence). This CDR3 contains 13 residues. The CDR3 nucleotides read TGTGCCAGTAGTACGGGGCTAGAAGAGACCCAGTACTTC. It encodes CASSTGLEETQYF.

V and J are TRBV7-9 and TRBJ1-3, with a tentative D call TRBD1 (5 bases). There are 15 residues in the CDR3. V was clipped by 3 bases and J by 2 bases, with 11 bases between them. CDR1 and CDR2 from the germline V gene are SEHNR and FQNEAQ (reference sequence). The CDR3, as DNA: TGTGCCAGCAGCTTCGGGGGTGGGACTGGAAACACCATATATTTT. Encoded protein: CASSFGGGTGNTIYF.

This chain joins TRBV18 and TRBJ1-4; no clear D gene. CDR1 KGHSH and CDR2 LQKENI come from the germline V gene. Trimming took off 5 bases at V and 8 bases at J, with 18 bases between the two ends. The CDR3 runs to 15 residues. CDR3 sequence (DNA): TGTGCCAGCTCAACAACCTCAGAGGGAGGGGAAAAACTGTTTTTT. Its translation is CASSTTSEGGEKLFF.

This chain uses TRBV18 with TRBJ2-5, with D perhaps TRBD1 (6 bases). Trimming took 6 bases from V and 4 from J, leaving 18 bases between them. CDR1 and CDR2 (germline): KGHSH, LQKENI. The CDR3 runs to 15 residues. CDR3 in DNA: TGTGCCAGCTCCCCAGCGGCAGGGGATCGAGAGACCCAGTACTTC. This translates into CASSPAAGDRETQYF. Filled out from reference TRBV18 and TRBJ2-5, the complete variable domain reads NAGVMQNPRHLVRRRGQEARLRCSPMKGHSHVYWYRQLPEEGLKFMVYLQKENIIDESGMPKERFSAEFPKEGPSILRIQQVVRGDSAAYFCASSPAAGDRETQYFGPGTRLLVL.

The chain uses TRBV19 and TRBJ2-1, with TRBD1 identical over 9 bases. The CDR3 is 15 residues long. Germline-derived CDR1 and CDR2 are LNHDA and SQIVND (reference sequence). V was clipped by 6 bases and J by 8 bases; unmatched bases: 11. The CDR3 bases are TGTGCCAGTAGAGAGACAGGGGGGGGCCGCGATGAGCAGTTCTTC. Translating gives CASRETGGGRDEQFF.